This is a list of T cell receptor beta chains from one sample in a study of shared clonotypes between healthy human individuals. Clones were sequenced by immunoSEQ multiplex PCR, and TCRdb holds only the in-frame ones, with some missing. This table has over a million clones, 65% to 80% appearing once. Sequencing was done on a sample of memory CD4+ T cells sorted from blood. These receptors originate from a man aged 18 to 30 in good health. Both conserved end residues are part of each CDR3. D genes are given only for firm matches. Clone size is given for some rows only: seen once, a few or many times, or a class if the clone is expanded.

CDR3 DNA | CDR3 protein | clone size | V gene | D gene | CDR3 length | J gene
TGTGCCAGCAGCACGAACCGGCTCGATACGCAGTATTTT | CASSTNRLDTQYF | - | TRBV5-6 | - | 13 | TRBJ2-3
TGCGCCAGCAGTCTTACAGGGGACACAGATACGCAGTATTTT | CASSLTGDTDTQYF | - | TRBV23-1 | TRBD1 | 14 | TRBJ2-3
TGTGCCTGGCAATCCTCAGGGAACCAGCCCCAGCATTTT | CAWQSSGNQPQHF | - | TRBV30 | - | 13 | TRBJ1-5
TGCGCCAGCAGCCTTCAGTTGAGAGAACCCCAGCATTTT | CASSLQLREPQHF | once | TRBV4-1 | - | 13 | TRBJ1-5
TGTGCCAGCAGCCCCACGCTATCCCCTGATAGAGAGCAGTTCTTC | CASSPTLSPDREQFF | - | TRBV5-5 | - | 15 | TRBJ2-1
TGCAGCGTTGAAGTCGTCACAGGGGGGTCAGATACGCAGTATTTT | CSVEVVTGGSDTQYF | - | TRBV29-1 | TRBD1 | 15 | TRBJ2-3
TGTGCCAGCAGTTTGGTTACGGCAACGACTAATGAAAAACTGTTTTTT | CASSLVTATTNEKLFF | - | TRBV28 | - | 16 | TRBJ1-4
TGTGCCAGCAGCCAAGTGTTGGGGGGCGGGACCCAAGAGACCCAGTACTTC | CASSQVLGGGTQETQYF | - | TRBV4-2 | - | 17 | TRBJ2-5
TGTGCCAGCAACTCCGGATCCACAAATTCACCCCTCCACTTT | CASNSGSTNSPLHF | - | TRBV6-1 | - | 14 | TRBJ1-6
TGTGCCAGCAGCTTGGCCGCTTCTGATAGCGGGAGACAATACAATGAGCAGTTCTTC | CASSLAASDSGRQYNEQFF | few | TRBV5-4 | TRBD2 | 19 | TRBJ2-1
TGTGCCAGCAGTTGGGACAGGGGGGATCAAGAGACCCAGTACTTC | CASSWDRGDQETQYF | - | TRBV27 | TRBD1 | 15 | TRBJ2-5
TGTGCCAGTAGTATAAGGGGCCCGAACACCGGGGAGCTGTTTTTT | CASSIRGPNTGELFF | - | TRBV19 | - | 15 | TRBJ2-2
TGTGCCAGCAGTGATATAGGGTTCCTCCAAGAGACCCAGTACTTC | CASSDIGFLQETQYF | - | TRBV2 | - | 15 | TRBJ2-5
TGTGCCAGCAGCTACCCTAGCGGGGGGAGCACAGATACGCAGTATTTT | CASSYPSGGSTDTQYF | - | TRBV7-2 | TRBD2 | 16 | TRBJ2-3
TGTGCCAGCTCGTCGTTCGGGTTTTACGAGCAGTACTTC | CASSSFGFYEQYF | few | TRBV2 | - | 13 | TRBJ2-7
TGTGCCAGCAGCCCGACAGGGGTTCACACTGAAGCTTTCTTT | CASSPTGVHTEAFF | - | TRBV9 | TRBD1 | 14 | TRBJ1-1
TGTGCCAGCAGCCGATCTACCGCCTACGAGCAGTACTTC | CASSRSTAYEQYF | - | TRBV7-2 | - | 13 | TRBJ2-7
TGTGCCAGCAGCTTTGGTGGGATTGAAGAAAAACTGTTTTTT | CASSFGGIEEKLFF | - | TRBV5-8 | - | 14 | TRBJ1-4
TGTGCCTGGAATCTTAATCTGAACACTGAAGCTTTCTTT | CAWNLNLNTEAFF | - | TRBV30 | - | 13 | TRBJ1-1
TGTGCCAGCAGCTCCACCAATGAGCAGTTCTTC | CASSSTNEQFF | - | TRBV11-2 | - | 11 | TRBJ2-1
TGTGCCAGCAGGCGGACAATGAACACTGAAGCTTTCTTT | CASRRTMNTEAFF | - | TRBV25-1 | - | 13 | TRBJ1-1
TGCGCCAGCAGCTTGGATGGGACAGGGTATGGCTACACCTTC | CASSLDGTGYGYTF | - | TRBV5-1 | TRBD1 | 14 | TRBJ1-2
TGCGCCAGCAGTTTAGAGGTTGGAAACACCATATATTTT | CASSLEVGNTIYF | - | TRBV5-1 | - | 13 | TRBJ1-3
TGTGCCAGCAGCTCCCCCGGGACCTCCTATGGCTACACCTTC | CASSSPGTSYGYTF | - | TRBV5-4 | - | 14 | TRBJ1-2
TGCGCCAGCAGCTATGAACCGGGACTAGCAGCCTACGAGCAGTACTTC | CASSYEPGLAAYEQYF | - | TRBV5-1 | TRBD2 | 16 | TRBJ2-7
TGTGCCAGCAGTCCCCCGCCCGGATACGAGCAGTACTTC | CASSPPPGYEQYF | - | TRBV6-5 | - | 13 | TRBJ2-7
TGTGCCAGCAGCGGAACAGGGTTGGGCTACACCTTC | CASSGTGLGYTF | - | TRBV9 | - | 12 | TRBJ1-2
TGTGCCAGTAGTATTCGACAGGGTAATTCACCCCTCCACTTT | CASSIRQGNSPLHF | once | TRBV19 | TRBD1 | 14 | TRBJ1-6
TGTGCCAGCAGACCGGGACAGGACAATAACTATGGCTACACCTTC | CASRPGQDNNYGYTF | - | TRBV6-1 | TRBD1 | 15 | TRBJ1-2
TGTGCCAGCAGCCAGACGGCTAGCGGGAGTGGCGACGAGCAGTACTTC | CASSQTASGSGDEQYF | - | TRBV7-6 | TRBD2 | 16 | TRBJ2-7
TGTGCCAGCAGCGACAGGGAGGCAACTAATGAAAAACTGTTTTTT | CASSDREATNEKLFF | - | TRBV6-6 | TRBD1 | 15 | TRBJ1-4
TGTGCCAGCAGGCCTGATATCGTGCGCCACGAGCAGTACTTC | CASRPDIVRHEQYF | - | TRBV2 | - | 14 | TRBJ2-7
TGTGCCTGGTCCAACGGGGTGGACAAACTGCAAGCTTTCTTT | CAWSNGVDKLQAFF | - | TRBV30 | - | 14 | TRBJ1-1
TGTGCCAGCAGCATGACAGGGGGGTCCTACAATGAGCAGTTCTTC | CASSMTGGSYNEQFF | - | TRBV28 | TRBD1 | 15 | TRBJ2-1
TGTGCCAGCCGCCGGGACACTGGCGAGCAGTACTTC | CASRRDTGEQYF | few | TRBV2 | - | 12 | TRBJ2-7
TGTGCCAGCAGCTATGGCCTAGTCTTCACAGATACGCAGTATTTT | CASSYGLVFTDTQYF | - | TRBV11-2 | - | 15 | TRBJ2-3
TGTGCCAGCAGCTTAATGGCAGGGGGATCCCTTAAAAACATTCAGTACTTC | CASSLMAGGSLKNIQYF | - | TRBV7-8 | TRBD1 | 17 | TRBJ2-4
TGTGCCAGCAGCTTAGAGGGGGGACTAGCGGGAGGTCTTTACGAGCAGTACTTC | CASSLEGGLAGGLYEQYF | - | TRBV7-8 | TRBD2 | 18 | TRBJ2-7
TGTGCCAGCAGCTTAGAGGGGCCGCAGTATTTT | CASSLEGPQYF | few | TRBV11-2 | - | 11 | TRBJ2-3
TGCGCCAGCAGTACAGGGTCAACTAATGAAAAACTGTTTTTT | CASSTGSTNEKLFF | - | TRBV10-1 | - | 14 | TRBJ1-4
TGTGCCAGTACCCTCCAGGGGGGGACAGGTTACGAGCAGTACTTC | CASTLQGGTGYEQYF | - | TRBV19 | - | 15 | TRBJ2-7
TGTGCCAGCAGCGCGACAGGGAAAGAGACCCAGTACTTC | CASSATGKETQYF | - | TRBV5-4 | TRBD1 | 13 | TRBJ2-5
TGTGCCAGTAGTATCCGGGGCTCGGGCTACACCTTC | CASSIRGSGYTF | - | TRBV19 | - | 12 | TRBJ1-2
TGTGCCAGCAGTGTAGGACTAGCGGGGGTCGAGACCCAGTACTTC | CASSVGLAGVETQYF | - | TRBV6-1 | TRBD2 | 15 | TRBJ2-5
TGTGCCAGCAGTTACTCACCAGGGACTAATTCACCCCTCCACTTT | CASSYSPGTNSPLHF | - | TRBV6-5 | - | 15 | TRBJ1-6
TGCGCCAGCAGCCTCTGGGGACAGAGCACAGATACGCAGTATTTT | CASSLWGQSTDTQYF | - | TRBV5-1 | TRBD1 | 15 | TRBJ2-3
TGTGCCAGCAACGCCGCCGGGACAGACAGCTACACCTTC | CASNAAGTDSYTF | - | TRBV7-2 | TRBD1 | 13 | TRBJ1-2
TGTGCCAGCAGCCGAGGGGGCCCTAGGGAGCAGTACTTC | CASSRGGPREQYF | - | TRBV7-8 | TRBD1 | 13 | TRBJ2-7
TGCGCCAGCAGCCCCAACCCGACAATTATGAACACTGAAGCTTTCTTT | CASSPNPTIMNTEAFF | - | TRBV5-1 | - | 16 | TRBJ1-1
TGTGCCAGCAGTGTAGAAGGAGATGATGGCTACACCTTC | CASSVEGDDGYTF | - | TRBV2 | - | 13 | TRBJ1-2
TGTGCCAGCAGCTTCGGGACGGTGAATGAAAAACTGTTTTTT | CASSFGTVNEKLFF | - | TRBV5-8 | - | 14 | TRBJ1-4